Each of the 32 T cell receptor beta chains below was sequenced from the same sample in a study of blood T cell repertoires in COVID-19. Method: immunoSEQ multiplex PCR; TCRdb's copy keeps in-frame clones and lacks some. The sample carries about 8,700 clones, roughly 90% recorded once. The specimen sequenced was peripheral blood. All receptors derive from a human donor with active COVID-19. The donor label of this sample is uncertain.

The chain combines TRBV7-8 with TRBJ1-2, with D uncertain. Deletions cut 5 bases from V and 6 bases from J, with 10 bases between. Looked up from germline, CDR1 is SGHVS and CDR2 is FQNEAQ. This CDR3 is built from 12 residues. The CDR3 DNA is TGTGCCAGCAGCCCCGACACCAATGGCTACACCTTC. As protein: CASSPDTNGYTF.

The chain has TRBV12-3 or TRBV12-4 and TRBJ1-2; possibly TRBD1 for D (5 bases). CDR3 length: 13 residues. V lost 1 base, J lost 4 bases, and 7 bases lay in between. The CDR3 protein is CASSLGQGYGYTF. DNA of the CDR3: TGTGCCAGCAGTTTAGGGCAGGGCTATGGCTACACCTTC.

This chain uses TRBV6-5 with TRBJ2-7, with 9 positions matching TRBD2. The trim removed 10 bases at V and 3 bases at J, leaving 13 bases unmatched. From germline, CDR1 is MNHEY and CDR2 SVGAGI. The CDR3 spans 15 residues. This CDR3 reads CATSPSGGPDYEQYF. As DNA, the CDR3 is TGTGCCACCTCACCCAGCGGGGGGCCCGACTACGAGCAGTACTTC.

In this sample, this clone turned up once. The chain employs TRBV2 and TRBJ2-7, with 9 positions matching TRBD2. The germline gives CDR1 SNHLY, CDR2 FYNNEI. The CDR3 covers 14 residues. V shed 4 bases and J 5 bases; nucleotides not matched to a gene: 6. The CDR3 region has the DNA TGTGCCAGCAGTGTCTTAGCGGGAGAGGACGAGCAGTACGTC. It encodes CASSVLAGEDEQYV.

The chain carries TRBV2 and TRBJ2-2, with a tentative D call TRBD2 (5 bases). CDR1 SNHLY and CDR2 FYNNEI come from the germline V gene. This CDR3 has 17 residues. V lost 6 bases, J lost 2 bases, and 19 bases lay in between. CDR3 amino acids: CASSQGRPPENTGELFF. DNA of the CDR3: TGTGCCAGCAGCCAAGGGAGACCTCCCGAAAACACCGGGGAGCTGTTTTTT.

This clone was seen only once. This rearrangement joins TRBV7-2 to TRBJ2-6, with D possibly matching TRBD1 (6 bases). The CDR3 extends over 16 amino acids. Germline V gene data show CDR1 as SGHTA and CDR2 as FQGNSA. V lost 3 bases and J lost 2, with 11 bases in between. CDR3 sequence: CASSLTGGAGANVLTF. CDR3 DNA: TGTGCCAGCAGCTTGACAGGAGGAGCTGGGGCCAACGTCCTGACTTTC.

This clone was seen just once. The chain has TRBV5-1 and TRBJ1-6, with no clear D. Deletions cut 1 base from V and 7 bases from J, with 9 bases between. The CDR3 totals 14 residues. CDR1 and CDR2 (germline): SGHRS, YFSETQ. The CDR3 DNA is TGCGCCAGCAGCTTGACCAGGCACAATTCACCCCTCCACTTT. It codes for CASSLTRHNSPLHF.

This rearrangement joins TRBV6-4 to TRBJ2-1; 8 nucleotides match TRBD2. CDR3 length: 14 amino acids. The junction had 10 bases not matched to a gene; V was cut back by 6 bases and J by 9 bases. Germline V lookup: CDR1 MRHNA, CDR2 SNTAGT. CDR3 amino acids: CASSLYGTRGEQFF. CDR3 in DNA: TGTGCCAGCAGCTTATATGGGACTAGGGGTGAGCAGTTCTTC.

The chain carries TRBV9 and TRBJ2-6; 13 bases fit TRBD2. The germline V gene has CDR1 SGDLS and CDR2 YYNGEE. The ends lost 4 bases at V and 1 base at J; junction bases unmatched: 5. The CDR3 runs 18 residues. The CDR3 spells CASSPRLAGGSGANVLTF. The CDR3 coding sequence is TGTGCCAGCAGCCCCAGACTAGCGGGGGGTTCTGGGGCCAACGTCCTGACTTTC.

The rearrangement uses TRBV7-2 and TRBJ1-6; 12 bases line up with TRBD1. Trimming took 4 bases from V and 9 from J; bases not matched to a gene: 7. This CDR3 contains 16 residues. Germline CDR1 SGHTA, CDR2 FQGNSA. CDR3 in amino acids: CASSYLPGQGASPLHF. As DNA, the CDR3 is TGTGCCAGCAGCTACCTTCCGGGACAGGGGGCTTCACCCCTCCACTTT.

The rearrangement uses TRBV10-3 and TRBJ2-7, with 11 bases fitting TRBD1. Trimming took 5 bases from V and 2 from J; bases not matched to a gene: 5. The CDR3 spans 15 residues. Germline CDR1 reads ENHRY; CDR2 reads SYGVKD. The CDR3 sequence: CAISHGQGATYEQYV. In DNA form, the CDR3 reads TGTGCCATCAGTCACGGACAGGGGGCTACCTACGAGCAGTACGTC.

The CDR3 sequence is CASSPRDRGRTDTQYF. In DNA form, the CDR3 reads TGCGCCAGCAGCCCTCGGGACAGGGGGCGCACAGATACGCAGTATTTT. V and J are TRBV4-1 and TRBJ2-3; TRBD1 matches at 12 bases. J lost 1 base, V lost 4 bases, and 3 bases had no gene match. The CDR3 runs 16 residues. Germline V gene data show CDR1 as MGHRA and CDR2 as YSYEKL.

CDR3 nucleotide sequence: TGTGCCAGCAGCTTGTTCGGCAGGGGGGATCAGCCCCAGCATTTT. Its protein is CASSLFGRGDQPQHF. V usage is TRBV5-4 and J usage is TRBJ1-5; 7 nucleotides line up with TRBD1. The CDR3 extends over 15 amino acids. V lost 1 base, J lost 5 bases, and 6 bases stayed unmatched. Germline values: CDR1 SGHNT, CDR2 YYREEE (reference sequence).

The count of this clone is one. The CDR3 DNA sequence: TGTGCCAGCAGCTTGAGGGTAGTTAACAATGAGCAGTTCTTC. It codes for CASSLRVVNNEQFF. The gene calls are TRBV7-2 and TRBJ2-1, with D tentatively TRBD2 (5 bases). Trimming shortened V by 3 bases and J by 5 bases, and 11 bases separated the two germline ends. This CDR3 comprises 14 residues. Germline V gives CDR1 SGHTA, CDR2 FQGNSA. The variable domain in full, completed from reference TRBV7-2 and TRBJ2-1, reads GAGVSQSPSNKVTEKGKDVELRCDPISGHTALYWYRQSLGQGLEFLIYFQGNSAPDKSGLPSDRFSAERTGGSVSTLTIQRTQQEDSAVYLCASSLRVVNNEQFFGPGTRLTVL.

CDR3 residues: CASSRDRGETQYF. The DNA for the CDR3 is TGCGCCAGCAGTCGGGACAGGGGAGAGACCCAGTACTTC. This chain joins TRBV10-1 and TRBJ2-5; 10 bases align to TRBD1. Germline values: CDR1 WNHNN, CDR2 SYGVQD (reference sequence). After removal of 5 bases from V and 4 bases from J, the junction contained 1 base not matched to a gene. This CDR3 is built from 13 residues.

In its sample, this clone ranks as large. The V call is TRBV24-1, the J call TRBJ2-7; D may be TRBD2 (6 bases). Germline assignment: CDR1 KGHDR and CDR2 SFDVKD. V lost 7 bases and J lost 1, with 10 bases in between. The CDR3 is made up of 13 amino acids. CDR3 in amino acids: CATRGGESYEQYF. CDR3 sequence (DNA): TGTGCCACCAGAGGAGGGGAATCCTACGAGCAGTACTTC.

This clone was counted once. This sequence joins TRBV5-6 and TRBJ2-1, with 10 nucleotides matching TRBD2. Germline V lookup: CDR1 SGHDT, CDR2 YYEEEE. There are 18 residues in the CDR3. J gave up 7 bases and V 3 bases, and 16 bases lay outside the gene matches. The CDR3 reads CASSWMGLAGVELNEQFF. In DNA, the CDR3 is TGTGCCAGCAGCTGGATGGGGCTAGCGGGAGTGGAATTGAATGAGCAGTTCTTC.

The chain carries TRBV7-2 and TRBJ2-1; 8 bases are a match to TRBD1. Germline V gene lookup returns CDR1 SGHTA and CDR2 FQGNSA. The CDR3 loop spans 15 amino acids. J gave up 8 bases and V 4 bases, and 10 bases lay outside the gene matches. CDR3 sequence reads: CASSSGQGGFDEQFF. The CDR3 bases are TGTGCCAGCAGCTCCGGACAGGGTGGGTTCGATGAGCAGTTCTTC.

V is TRBV5-6 and J is TRBJ1-6; TRBD1 aligns across 8 bases. Germline V lookup: CDR1 SGHDT, CDR2 YYEEEE. This CDR3 spans 15 amino acids. Trimming cost V 0 bases and J 10 bases; bases outside gene matches: 6. For the CDR3, the DNA is TGTGCCAGCAGCTTGGAAGACAGGGGTGGATCACCCCTCCACTTT. Translation gives CASSLEDRGGSPLHF.

This clone was counted once. This rearrangement joins TRBV28 to TRBJ2-4, with 7 bases matching TRBD2. The trim removed 7 bases at V and 0 bases at J, leaving 9 bases unmatched. The CDR3 sequence is 16 residues long. Per the germline V gene, CDR1 is MDHEN and CDR2 is SYDVKM. CDR3 sequence reads: CASTTPWGGAKNIQYF. The DNA of the CDR3 is TGTGCCAGCACCACCCCGTGGGGGGGAGCCAAAAACATTCAGTACTTC.

This chain uses TRBV9 with TRBJ1-2; no reliable D call. Germline V lookup: CDR1 SGDLS, CDR2 YYNGEE. The V end lost 2 bases, the J end lost 1 base, and 6 bases lay between the germline ends. The length of the CDR3 is 13 residues. The CDR3 DNA reads TGTGCCAGCAGCGTTCAGGATAACTATGGCTACACCTTC. Protein: CASSVQDNYGYTF.

This clone has only a few counts. J is TRBJ2-7 and V is TRBV3-1 (or the pseudogene TRBV3-2); tentative D call: TRBD2 (6 bases). Per germline, CDR1 LGHDT and CDR2 YNNKEL (reference sequence). The CDR3 has 15 residues. V was trimmed by 1 base and J by 3 bases, leaving 13 bases between them. CDR3 bases: TGTGCCAGCAGCCAAGGTGGTAGCGGCCTCTACGAGCAGTACTTC. Translated: CASSQGGSGLYEQYF.

The chain couples TRBV2 to TRBJ2-1; 9 bases are shared with TRBD1. Germline V gives CDR1 SNHLY, CDR2 FYNNEI. Unmatched junction bases numbered 11, after V lost 5 bases and J lost 6 bases. The CDR3 loop spans 16 amino acids. The DNA for the CDR3 is TGTGCCAGCAGTCGCGACCCGGGACAGGGCATCAATGAGCAGTTCTTC. It translates to CASSRDPGQGINEQFF.

This chain joins TRBV20-1 and TRBJ1-5; a weak D match, TRBD1 (6 bases). The V and J ends lost 3 bases and 5 bases respectively, with 20 bases between them. The germline V gene encodes CDR1 DFQATT and CDR2 SNEGSKA (reference sequence). The CDR3 has 16 amino acids. The CDR3 sequence: CSASPTGNLGHQPQHF. The CDR3 region has the DNA TGCAGTGCTAGTCCGACAGGAAACCTGGGACATCAGCCCCAGCATTTT.

The rearrangement joins TRBV12-5 to TRBJ2-1, with 12 nucleotides matching TRBD1. The V gene end was trimmed by 2 bases and the J gene end by 4 bases; junction bases not matched to a gene: 12. This CDR3 is 19 amino acids long. Per the germline V gene, CDR1 is LGHNT and CDR2 is FRNRAP. CDR3 in amino acids: CASGLLAGQGARFYNEQFF. In DNA form, the CDR3 reads TGTGCTAGTGGTTTGTTAGCGGGACAGGGGGCTAGGTTTTACAATGAGCAGTTCTTC.

The chain employs TRBV9 and TRBJ1-5; 7 bases match TRBD1. The J segment lost 0 bases and the V segment lost 3 bases, leaving 3 bases of the junction unmatched. The CDR3 is 15 residues long. Germline CDR1 SGDLS, CDR2 YYNGEE. The CDR3 DNA reads TGTGCCAGCAGCGCCGGACAGGTTAGCAATCAGCCCCAGCATTTT. This translates into CASSAGQVSNQPQHF. Combining the CDR3 with reference TRBV9 and TRBJ1-5 gives the whole variable domain DSGVTQTPKHLITATGQRVTLRCSPRSGDLSVYWYQQSLDQGLQFLIQYYNGEERAKGNILERFSAQQFPDLHSELNLSSLELGDSALYFCASSAGQVSNQPQHFGDGTRLSIL.

The rearrangement uses TRBV7-2 and TRBJ2-3; 10 nucleotides agree with TRBD2. This CDR3 has 19 amino acids. Per the germline V gene, CDR1 is SGHTA and CDR2 is FQGNSA. V shed 1 base, J shed 2 bases, and the junction held 12 bases outside the gene matches. The CDR3 nucleotides read TGTGCCAGCAGCTTAGGGGGACTAGCGCGGAGATGGAACACAGATACGCAGTATTTT. This gives the protein CASSLGGLARRWNTDTQYF.

J is TRBJ2-3 and V is TRBV5-1; D not resolved. This CDR3 contains 17 residues. Per the germline V gene, CDR1 is SGHRS and CDR2 is YFSETQ. Deletions cut 0 bases from V and 1 base from J, with 15 bases between. CDR3 nucleotide sequence: TGCGCCAGCAGCTTGGGGGTCTCGGCTCAGGGCACAGATACGCAGTATTTT. It is translated as CASSLGVSAQGTDTQYF.

This clone has only one observation. The chain couples TRBV19 to TRBJ1-2; weak D call: TRBD1 (6 bases). The CDR3 contains 14 residues. V was pared by 1 base and J by 3 bases, with 9 bases between. The germline V gene encodes CDR1 LNHDA and CDR2 SQIVND (reference sequence). The CDR3 sequence: CASSIASGDYGYTF. The CDR3 DNA reads TGTGCCAGTAGTATAGCCTCAGGGGACTATGGCTACACCTTC.

This clone was recorded only once. CDR3 DNA: TGTGCCAGCAGCCCCCGCGGGCCCCTCGGCTACACCTTC. Encoded protein: CASSPRGPLGYTF. The J gene is TRBJ1-2, the V gene TRBV9; no reliable D call. The V and J ends lost 4 bases and 8 bases respectively, with 15 bases between them. The germline V gene has CDR1 SGDLS and CDR2 YYNGEE. This CDR3 spans 13 amino acids.

V gene TRBV10-2 combines with J gene TRBJ2-7; D not resolved. Trimming left V 7 bases short and J 0 bases short, with 13 bases between. Germline loops: CDR1 WSHSY, CDR2 SAAADI. CDR3 length: 14 residues. The CDR3 sequence is CASKNERSSYEQYF. DNA for the CDR3: TGCGCCAGCAAGAACGAGCGTAGCTCCTACGAGCAGTACTTC.

The rearrangement uses TRBV19 and TRBJ2-1, with 7 bases matching TRBD2. This CDR3 spans 16 amino acids. V shed 4 bases, J shed 5 bases, and the junction held 11 bases outside the gene matches. Germline V lookup: CDR1 LNHDA, CDR2 SQIVND (reference sequence). This CDR3 reads CASSRGGLIANNEQFF. The CDR3 DNA sequence: TGTGCCAGTAGTAGGGGGGGACTTATTGCGAACAATGAGCAGTTCTTC.